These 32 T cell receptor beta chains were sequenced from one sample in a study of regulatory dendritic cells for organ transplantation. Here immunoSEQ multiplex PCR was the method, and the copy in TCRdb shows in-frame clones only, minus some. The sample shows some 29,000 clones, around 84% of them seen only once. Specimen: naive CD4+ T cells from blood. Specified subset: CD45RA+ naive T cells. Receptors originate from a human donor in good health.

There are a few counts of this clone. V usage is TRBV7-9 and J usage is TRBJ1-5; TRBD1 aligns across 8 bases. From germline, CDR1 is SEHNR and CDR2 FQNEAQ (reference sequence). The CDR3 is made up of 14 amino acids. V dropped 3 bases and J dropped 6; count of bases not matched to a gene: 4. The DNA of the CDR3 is TGTGCCAGCAGCTTCGGACAGGGTAGTCAGCCCCAGCATTTT. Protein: CASSFGQGSQPQHF.

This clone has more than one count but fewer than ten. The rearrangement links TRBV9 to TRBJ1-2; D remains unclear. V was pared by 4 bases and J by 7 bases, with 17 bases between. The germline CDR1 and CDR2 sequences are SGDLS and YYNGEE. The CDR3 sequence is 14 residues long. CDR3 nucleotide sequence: TGTGCCAGCAGCCCTGACCTTTATGGCGGTGGCTACACCTTC. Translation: CASSPDLYGGGYTF.

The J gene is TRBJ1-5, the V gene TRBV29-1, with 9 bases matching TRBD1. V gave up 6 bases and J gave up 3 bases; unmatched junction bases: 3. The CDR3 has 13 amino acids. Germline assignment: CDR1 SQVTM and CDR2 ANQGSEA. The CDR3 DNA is TGCAGCGTGACAGGGGGTCTCAATCAGCCCCAGCATTTT. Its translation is CSVTGGLNQPQHF.

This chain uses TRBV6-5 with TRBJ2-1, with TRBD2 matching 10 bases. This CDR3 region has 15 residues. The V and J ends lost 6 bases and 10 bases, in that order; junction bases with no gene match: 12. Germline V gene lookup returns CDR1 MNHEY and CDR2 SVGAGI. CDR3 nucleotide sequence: TGTGCCAGCAGCCAACTGAGCGGGGGGGCATGGGAGCAGTTCTTC. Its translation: CASSQLSGGAWEQFF.

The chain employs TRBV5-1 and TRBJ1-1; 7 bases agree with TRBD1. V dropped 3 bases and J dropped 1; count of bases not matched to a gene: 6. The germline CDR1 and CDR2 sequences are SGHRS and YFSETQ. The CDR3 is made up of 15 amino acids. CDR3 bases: TGCGCCAGCAGCTGGAATACAGGGGCGAACACTGAAGCTTTCTTT. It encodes CASSWNTGANTEAFF.

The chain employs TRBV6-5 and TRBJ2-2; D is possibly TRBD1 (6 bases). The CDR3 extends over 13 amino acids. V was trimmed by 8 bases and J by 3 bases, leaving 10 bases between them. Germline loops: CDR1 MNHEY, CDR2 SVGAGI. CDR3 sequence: CASSGVHTGELFF. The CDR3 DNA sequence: TGTGCCAGCTCAGGGGTCCACACCGGGGAGCTGTTTTTT.

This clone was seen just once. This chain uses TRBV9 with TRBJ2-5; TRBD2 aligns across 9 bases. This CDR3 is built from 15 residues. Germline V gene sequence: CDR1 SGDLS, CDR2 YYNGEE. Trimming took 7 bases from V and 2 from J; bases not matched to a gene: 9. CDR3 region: CASQSTSGPQETQYF. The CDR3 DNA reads TGTGCCAGCCAAAGTACTAGCGGGCCTCAAGAGACCCAGTACTTC.

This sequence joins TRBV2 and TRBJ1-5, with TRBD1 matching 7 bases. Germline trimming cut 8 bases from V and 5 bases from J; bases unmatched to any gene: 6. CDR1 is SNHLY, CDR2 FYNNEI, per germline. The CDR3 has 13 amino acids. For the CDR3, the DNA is TGTGCCAGCTCTGGGGACAGTGATCAGCCCCAGCATTTT. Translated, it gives CASSGDSDQPQHF.

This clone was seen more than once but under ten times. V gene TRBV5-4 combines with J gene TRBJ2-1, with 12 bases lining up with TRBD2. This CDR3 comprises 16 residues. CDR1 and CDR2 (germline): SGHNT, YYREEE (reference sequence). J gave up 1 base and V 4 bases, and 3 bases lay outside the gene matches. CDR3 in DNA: TGTGCCAGCAGCCGGGGACTAGCGGGTTCCTACAATGAGCAGTTCTTC. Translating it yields CASSRGLAGSYNEQFF.

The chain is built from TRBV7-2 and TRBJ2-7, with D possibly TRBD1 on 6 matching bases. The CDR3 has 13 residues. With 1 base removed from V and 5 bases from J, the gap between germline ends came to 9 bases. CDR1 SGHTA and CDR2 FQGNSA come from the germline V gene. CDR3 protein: CASSLDRDHEQYF. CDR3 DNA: TGTGCCAGCAGCTTAGACAGGGACCACGAGCAGTACTTC.

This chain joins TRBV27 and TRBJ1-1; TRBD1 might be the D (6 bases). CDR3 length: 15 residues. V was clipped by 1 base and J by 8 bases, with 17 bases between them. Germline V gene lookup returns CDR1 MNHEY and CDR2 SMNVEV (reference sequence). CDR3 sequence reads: CASSLYQGQVSEAFF. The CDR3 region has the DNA TGTGCCAGCAGTTTATACCAGGGGCAGGTCTCGGAAGCTTTCTTT.

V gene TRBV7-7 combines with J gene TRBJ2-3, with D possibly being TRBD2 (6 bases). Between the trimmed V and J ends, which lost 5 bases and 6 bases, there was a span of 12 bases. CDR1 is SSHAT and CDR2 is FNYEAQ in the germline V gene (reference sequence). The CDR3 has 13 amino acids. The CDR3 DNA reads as TGTGCCAGCAGCCCCTCCGGGGGTGATACGCAGTATTTT. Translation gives CASSPSGGDTQYF.

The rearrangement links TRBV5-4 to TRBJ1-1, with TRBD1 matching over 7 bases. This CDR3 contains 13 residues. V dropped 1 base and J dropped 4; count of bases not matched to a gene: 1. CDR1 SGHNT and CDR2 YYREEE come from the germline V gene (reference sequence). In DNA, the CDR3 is TGTGCCAGCAGCTTGCAGGGGGGCACTGAAGCTTTCTTT. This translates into CASSLQGGTEAFF. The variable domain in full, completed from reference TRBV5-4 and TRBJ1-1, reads ETGVTQSPTHLIKTRGQQVTLRCSSQSGHNTVSWYQQALGQGPQFIFQYYREEENGRGNFPPRFSGLQFPNYSSELNVNALELDDSALYLCASSLQGGTEAFFGQGTRLTVV.

CDR3 sequence: CASSSGTTGTDSGNTIYF. CDR3 in DNA: TGTGCCAGCAGCTCGGGGACAACGGGGACGGACTCTGGAAACACCATATATTTT. The rearrangement joins TRBV7-3 to TRBJ1-3; TRBD1 is a possible D gene (6 bases). The CDR3 spans 18 residues. With 4 bases removed from V and 0 bases from J, the gap between germline ends came to 19 bases. Germline assignment: CDR1 SGHTA and CDR2 FQGTGA.

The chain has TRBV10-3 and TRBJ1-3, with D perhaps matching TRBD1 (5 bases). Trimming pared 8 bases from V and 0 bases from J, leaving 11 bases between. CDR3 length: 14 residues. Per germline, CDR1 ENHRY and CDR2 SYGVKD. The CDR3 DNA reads TGTGCCATCGGGGCCCCGGGCTCTGGAAACACCATATATTTT. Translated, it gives CAIGAPGSGNTIYF.

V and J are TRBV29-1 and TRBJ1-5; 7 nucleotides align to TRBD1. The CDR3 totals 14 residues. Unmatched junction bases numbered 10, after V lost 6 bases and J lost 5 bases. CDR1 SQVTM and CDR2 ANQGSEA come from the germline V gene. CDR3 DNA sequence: TGCAGCGTCGCAGGGGGGAAGGGGGATCAGCCCCAGCATTTT. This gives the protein CSVAGGKGDQPQHF.

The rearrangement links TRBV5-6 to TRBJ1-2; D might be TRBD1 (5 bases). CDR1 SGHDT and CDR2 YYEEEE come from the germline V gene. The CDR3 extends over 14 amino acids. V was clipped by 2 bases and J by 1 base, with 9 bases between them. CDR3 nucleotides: TGTGCCAGCAGCTTATACAGGCGTAACTATGGCTACACCTTC. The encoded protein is CASSLYRRNYGYTF.

For the CDR3, the DNA is TGTGCCAGCAGTTTATTGGTGGGGCCGGATTCACCCCTCCACTTT. Protein: CASSLLVGPDSPLHF. The chain has TRBV27 and TRBJ1-6, with D tentatively TRBD1 (5 bases). Germline loops: CDR1 MNHEY, CDR2 SMNVEV (reference sequence). The CDR3 extends over 15 amino acids. Trimming removed 1 base from V and 8 bases from J, with 12 bases in between.

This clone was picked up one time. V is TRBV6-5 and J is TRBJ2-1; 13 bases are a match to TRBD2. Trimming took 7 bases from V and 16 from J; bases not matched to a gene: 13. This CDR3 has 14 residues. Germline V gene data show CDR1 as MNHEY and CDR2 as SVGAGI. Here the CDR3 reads CASKLAGGPGEIFF. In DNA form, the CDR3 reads TGTGCCAGCAAACTAGCGGGGGGGCCAGGGGAAATTTTCTTC.

CDR3 loop: CASSLRPGTQNTGNEQFF. DNA of the CDR3: TGTGCCAGCTCACTGCGCCCCGGGACTCAGAACACGGGCAATGAGCAGTTCTTC. The chain employs TRBV18 and TRBJ2-1; D is perhaps TRBD2 (6 bases). Germline CDR1 is KGHSH and CDR2 is LQKENI. This CDR3 comprises 18 residues. Trimming took 4 bases from V and 6 from J, leaving 25 bases between them.

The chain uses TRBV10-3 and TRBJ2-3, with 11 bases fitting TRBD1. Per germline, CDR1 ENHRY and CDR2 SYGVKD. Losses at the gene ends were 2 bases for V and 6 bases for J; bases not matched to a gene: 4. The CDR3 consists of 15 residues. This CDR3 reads CAISEPGQGVDTQYF. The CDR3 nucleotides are TGTGCCATCAGTGAGCCGGGACAGGGGGTGGATACGCAGTATTTT.

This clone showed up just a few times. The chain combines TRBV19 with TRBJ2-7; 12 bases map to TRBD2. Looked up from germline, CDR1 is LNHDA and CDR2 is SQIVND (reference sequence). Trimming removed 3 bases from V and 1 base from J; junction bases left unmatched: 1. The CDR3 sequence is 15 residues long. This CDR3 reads CASSMGTSGSYEQYF. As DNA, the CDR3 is TGTGCCAGTAGTATGGGGACTAGCGGGTCCTACGAGCAGTACTTC. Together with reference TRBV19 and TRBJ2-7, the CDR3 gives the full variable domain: DGGITQSPKYLFRKEGQNVTLSCEQNLNHDAMYWYRQDPGQGLRLIYYSQIVNDFQKGDIAEGYSVSREKKESFPLTVTSAQKNPTAFYLCASSMGTSGSYEQYFGPGTRLTVT.

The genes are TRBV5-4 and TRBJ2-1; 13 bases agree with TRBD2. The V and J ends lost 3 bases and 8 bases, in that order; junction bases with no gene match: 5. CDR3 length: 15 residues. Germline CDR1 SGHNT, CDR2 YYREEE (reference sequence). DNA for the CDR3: TGTGCCAGCAGCTCGGGACTAGCGGGGTCCCATGAGCAGTTCTTC. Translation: CASSSGLAGSHEQFF. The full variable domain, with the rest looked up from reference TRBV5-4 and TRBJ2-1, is ETGVTQSPTHLIKTRGQQVTLRCSSQSGHNTVSWYQQALGQGPQFIFQYYREEENGRGNFPPRFSGLQFPNYSSELNVNALELDDSALYLCASSSGLAGSHEQFFGPGTRLTVL.

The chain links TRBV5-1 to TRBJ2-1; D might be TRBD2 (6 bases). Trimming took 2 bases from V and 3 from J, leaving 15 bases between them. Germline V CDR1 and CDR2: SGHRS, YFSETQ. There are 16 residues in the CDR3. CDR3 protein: CASSFIGRSVYNEQFF. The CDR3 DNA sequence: TGCGCCAGCAGCTTTATTGGGAGGTCGGTCTACAATGAGCAGTTCTTC.

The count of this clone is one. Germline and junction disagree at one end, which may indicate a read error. CDR3 sequence (DNA): TGTGCCAGCAGAGAAGACAGGGATATGTTGTACGAGCAGTACTTC. This encodes CASREDRDMLYEQYF. The chain combines TRBV2 with TRBJ2-7; 7 nucleotides line up with TRBD1. This CDR3 contains 15 residues. Germline V gene data show CDR1 as SNHLY and CDR2 as FYNNEI.

The CDR3 is CASGLAPTGGETQYF. The DNA of the CDR3 is TGTGCTAGTGGTTTGGCGCCAACAGGGGGGGAGACCCAGTACTTC. The chain carries TRBV12-5 and TRBJ2-5, with TRBD1 matching over 8 bases. CDR1 is LGHNT, CDR2 FRNRAP, per germline. The CDR3 contains 15 residues. J gave up 5 bases and V 1 base, and 6 bases lay outside the gene matches. The complete variable domain, with remaining parts taken from reference TRBV12-5 and TRBJ2-5, reads DARVTQTPRHKVTEMGQEVTMRCQPILGHNTVFWYRQTMMQGLELLAYFRNRAPLDDSGMPKDRFSAEMPDATLATLKIQPSEPRDSAVYFCASGLAPTGGETQYFGPGTRLLVL.

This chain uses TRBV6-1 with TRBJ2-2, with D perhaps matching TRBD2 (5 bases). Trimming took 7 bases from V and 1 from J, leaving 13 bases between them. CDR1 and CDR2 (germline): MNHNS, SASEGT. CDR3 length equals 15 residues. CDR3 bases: TGTGCCAGCACCGTCGCGGGCGGGAACACCGGGGAGCTGTTTTTT. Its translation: CASTVAGGNTGELFF.

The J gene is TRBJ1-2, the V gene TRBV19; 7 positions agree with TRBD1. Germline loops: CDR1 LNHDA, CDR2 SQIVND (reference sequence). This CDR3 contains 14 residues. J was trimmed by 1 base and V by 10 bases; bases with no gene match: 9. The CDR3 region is CATVWDRNNYGYTF. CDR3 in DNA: TGTGCCACCGTATGGGACAGAAATAACTATGGCTACACCTTC.

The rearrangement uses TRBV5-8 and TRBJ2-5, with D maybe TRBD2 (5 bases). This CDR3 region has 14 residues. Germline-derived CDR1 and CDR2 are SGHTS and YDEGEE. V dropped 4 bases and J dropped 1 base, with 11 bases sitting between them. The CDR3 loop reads CASSPRGRQETQYF. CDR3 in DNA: TGTGCCAGCAGCCCCCGGGGTCGCCAAGAGACCCAGTACTTC. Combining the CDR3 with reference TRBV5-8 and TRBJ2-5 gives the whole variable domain EAGVTQSPTHLIKTRGQQATLRCSPISGHTSVYWYQQALGLGLQFLLWYDEGEERNRGNFPPRFSGRQFPNYSSELNVNALELEDSALYLCASSPRGRQETQYFGPGTRLLVL.

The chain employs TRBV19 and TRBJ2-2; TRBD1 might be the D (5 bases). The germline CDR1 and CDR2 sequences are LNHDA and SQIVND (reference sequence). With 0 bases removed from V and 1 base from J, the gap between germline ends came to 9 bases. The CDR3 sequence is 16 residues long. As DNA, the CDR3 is TGTGCCAGTAGTATAGAAAGGGGCAGGAACACCGGGGAGCTGTTTTTT. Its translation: CASSIERGRNTGELFF.

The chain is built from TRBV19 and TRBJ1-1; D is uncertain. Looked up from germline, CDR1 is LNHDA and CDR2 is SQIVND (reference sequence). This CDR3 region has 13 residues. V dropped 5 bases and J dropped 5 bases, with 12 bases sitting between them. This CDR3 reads CASSSAAGTEAFF. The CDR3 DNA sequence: TGTGCCAGTAGTTCCGCGGCCGGGACTGAAGCTTTCTTT.

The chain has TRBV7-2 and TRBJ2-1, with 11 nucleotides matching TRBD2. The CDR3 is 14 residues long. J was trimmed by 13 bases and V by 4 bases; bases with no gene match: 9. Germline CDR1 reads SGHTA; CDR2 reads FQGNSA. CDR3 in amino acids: CASSSFYSGGAQFF. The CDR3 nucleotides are TGTGCCAGCAGCTCGTTCTATAGCGGGGGGGCCCAGTTCTTC.